These 18 T cell receptor beta chains were sequenced from one sample in a study of graft-versus-host responses after intestinal transplantation. Produced via immunoSEQ multiplex PCR; TCRdb's table is partial and in-frame only. The data contain about 6,900 clones, about 22% of them singletons. Sequenced material: alloreactive CD4+ T cells from a mixed lymphocyte reaction culture, taken before transplantation. Specified subset: CFSE-low proliferating T cells sorted from approximately six-day pre-transplant mixed lymphocyte reaction (GvH or HvG direction). These receptor sequences come from a human patient who was an organ donor for intestinal transplantation.

This rearrangement joins TRBV7-2 to TRBJ2-1; TRBD2 matches at 14 bases. Losses at the gene ends were 5 bases for V and 9 bases for J; bases not matched to a gene: 9. From germline, CDR1 is SGHTA and CDR2 FQGNSA. The CDR3 has 16 residues. CDR3 DNA sequence: TGTGCCAGCAGCCATCGGACCGGACTAGCGGGGGGTGAGCAGTTCTTC. It is translated as CASSHRTGLAGGEQFF.

This clone is labeled medium-sized. The chain carries TRBV21-1 and TRBJ1-4; the table's D call, TRBD1, was not checked against the DNA. TRBV21-1 is a documented pseudogene. The CDR3 spans 16 residues. In nucleotides, the CDR3 is TGTGCCAGCAGCAAAGCATGGCAGGGGGCTCGTGAAAAACTGTTTTTT. Translation: CASSKAWQGAREKLFF.

This clone turned up a few times. This chain uses TRBV4-2 with TRBJ1-2, with D possibly TRBD1 on 6 matching bases. Germline CDR1 is LGHNA and CDR2 is YNFKEQ. The CDR3 is 13 residues long. V dropped 5 bases and J dropped 4 bases, with 11 bases sitting between them. CDR3 bases: TGTGCCAGCAGCTTGGTCAGGGGCTATGGCTACACCTTC. It is translated as CASSLVRGYGYTF.

The CDR3 is CASSDGQYGYGYTF. The DNA for the CDR3 is TGTGCCAGCAGCGATGGACAGTACGGCTATGGCTACACCTTC. The chain is built from TRBV11-3 and TRBJ1-2; tentatively, D is TRBD1 (6 bases). In germline, CDR1 is SGHNT, CDR2 YENEEA. Trimming took off 5 bases at V and 4 bases at J, with 14 bases between the two ends. The CDR3 consists of 14 residues.

The V and J genes are TRBV6-4 and TRBJ2-2; no reliable D call. V lost 6 bases and J lost 0, with 11 bases in between. This CDR3 comprises 15 residues. Germline CDR1 reads MRHNA; CDR2 reads SNTAGT. Here the CDR3 DNA reads TGTGCCAGCAGATTAACCCTGGCGAACACCGGGGAGCTGTTTTTT. Its translation is CASRLTLANTGELFF.

The chain has TRBV6-6 and TRBJ2-1; D is possibly TRBD2 (5 bases). V was trimmed by 2 bases and J by 8 bases, leaving 7 bases between them. CDR1 is MNHNY, CDR2 SVGAGI, per germline (reference sequence). The CDR3 is made up of 12 amino acids. The CDR3 sequence: CASSYEGHEQFF. The CDR3 bases are TGTGCCAGCAGTTACGAGGGCCATGAGCAGTTCTTC.

Sample share makes this clone medium-sized. The chain has TRBV7-2 and TRBJ2-4, with D perhaps matching TRBD1 (6 bases). The CDR3 loop spans 13 amino acids. Germline CDR1 and CDR2: SGHTA and FQGNSA. V was cut by 1 base and J by 6 bases, with 7 bases left in between. The CDR3 loop is CASSLGGRNIQYF. CDR3 in DNA: TGTGCCAGCAGCTTAGGGGGGCGAAACATTCAGTACTTC.

This clone is medium-sized within its sample. The chain couples TRBV6-5 to TRBJ1-1; D remains ambiguous. The V gene's germline CDR1 is MNHEY and CDR2 SVGAGI. This CDR3 has 13 amino acids. V dropped 5 bases and J dropped 2 bases, with 9 bases sitting between them. The CDR3 nucleotides are TGTGCCAGCAGTAACCTCGCTAACACTGAAGCTTTCTTT. The encoded protein is CASSNLANTEAFF.

A few counts support this clone. The chain carries TRBV7-9 and TRBJ2-5; D gene unclear. Germline lookup yields CDR1 SEHNR and CDR2 FQNEAQ (reference sequence). CDR3 length: 15 amino acids. The V gene lost 5 bases and the J gene lost 2 bases, with 15 bases spanning the gap. The DNA of the CDR3 is TGTGCCAGCAGCATCAGTTTAGTTTCTCAAGAGACCCAGTACTTC. It translates to CASSISLVSQETQYF.

The rearrangement uses TRBV5-4 and TRBJ2-7, with no clear D. Germline V gene sequence: CDR1 SGHNT, CDR2 YYREEE (reference sequence). The CDR3 covers 14 residues. Between the trimmed V and J ends, which lost 0 bases and 0 bases, there was a span of 7 bases. The CDR3 here is CASSLGGYSYEQYF. Here the CDR3 DNA reads TGTGCCAGCAGCTTGGGGGGTTACTCCTACGAGCAGTACTTC.

The rearrangement joins TRBV11-1 to TRBJ2-7; TRBD1 might be the D (6 bases). Trimming left V 5 bases short and J 2 bases short, with 16 bases between. The CDR3 is 15 amino acids. Germline CDR1 reads SGHAT; CDR2 reads FQDESV (reference sequence). The chain's CDR3 is CASSSPRQATYEQYF. The CDR3 nucleotides are TGTGCCAGCAGCAGCCCCCGACAGGCCACCTACGAGCAGTACTTC.

This clone was picked up a small number of times. The V call is TRBV6-1, the J call TRBJ1-1; perhaps TRBD1 as D (5 bases). Trimming took off 5 bases at V and 4 bases at J, with 11 bases between the two ends. The CDR3 length is 13 residues. Per the germline V gene, CDR1 is MNHNS and CDR2 is SASEGT. The CDR3 DNA reads TGTGCCAGCAGTTTCCGGGGGATCACTGAAGCTTTCTTT. Amino acid sequence: CASSFRGITEAFF.

This clone came up a few times. The chain carries TRBV6-5 and TRBJ2-4, with 8 bases matching TRBD1. Trimming at V came to 5 bases and at J to 1 base, leaving 1 base not matched to a gene. The CDR3 extends over 14 amino acids. CDR1 and CDR2 (germline): MNHEY, SVGAGI. Here the CDR3 reads CASSRQGAKNIQYF. The CDR3 DNA reads as TGTGCCAGCAGTCGACAGGGGGCCAAAAACATTCAGTACTTC.

The V gene is TRBV2, the J gene TRBJ1-2; 11 nucleotides match TRBD1. The CDR3 contains 15 residues. V lost 7 bases, J lost 4 bases, and 8 bases stayed unmatched. Germline V gene lookup returns CDR1 SNHLY and CDR2 FYNNEI. This CDR3 is CASKLGTGGTYGYTF. The CDR3 DNA sequence: TGTGCCAGCAAACTAGGGACAGGGGGAACCTATGGCTACACCTTC.

This chain connects TRBV9 to TRBJ2-3; D is unresolved. V dropped 0 bases and J dropped 5 bases, with 10 bases sitting between them. Germline lookup yields CDR1 SGDLS and CDR2 YYNGEE. This CDR3 is built from 14 residues. This CDR3 is CASSVASIGDTQYF. The CDR3 bases are TGTGCCAGCAGCGTAGCTTCTATCGGAGATACGCAGTATTTT.

The CDR3 reads CASSLEQNYGYTF. The DNA of the CDR3 is TGTGCCAGCAGCTTGGAGCAGAACTATGGCTACACCTTC. The rearrangement joins TRBV4-2 to TRBJ1-2; no clear D. Trimming shortened V by 5 bases and J by 2 bases, and 9 bases separated the two germline ends. Germline V CDR1 and CDR2: LGHNA, YNFKEQ. This CDR3 is 13 amino acids long.

As DNA, the CDR3 is TGTGCCAGCAGCCCCCGTATTCTCCCTAGCACAGATACGCAGTATTTT. Translated, it gives CASSPRILPSTDTQYF. The chain carries TRBV7-2 and TRBJ2-3, with D unclear. The germline gives CDR1 SGHTA, CDR2 FQGNSA. This CDR3 is 16 amino acids long. Trimming cost V 5 bases and J 0 bases, with 15 bases left between them.

The chain carries TRBV6-6 and TRBJ2-4; TRBD1 aligns across 8 bases. V shed 5 bases, J shed 1 base, and the junction held 1 base outside the gene matches. Germline CDR1 is MNHNY and CDR2 is SVGAGI (reference sequence). The CDR3 covers 14 residues. The DNA for the CDR3 is TGTGCCAGCAGTCGACAGGGGGCCAAAAACATTCAGTACTTC. Translation: CASSRQGAKNIQYF.